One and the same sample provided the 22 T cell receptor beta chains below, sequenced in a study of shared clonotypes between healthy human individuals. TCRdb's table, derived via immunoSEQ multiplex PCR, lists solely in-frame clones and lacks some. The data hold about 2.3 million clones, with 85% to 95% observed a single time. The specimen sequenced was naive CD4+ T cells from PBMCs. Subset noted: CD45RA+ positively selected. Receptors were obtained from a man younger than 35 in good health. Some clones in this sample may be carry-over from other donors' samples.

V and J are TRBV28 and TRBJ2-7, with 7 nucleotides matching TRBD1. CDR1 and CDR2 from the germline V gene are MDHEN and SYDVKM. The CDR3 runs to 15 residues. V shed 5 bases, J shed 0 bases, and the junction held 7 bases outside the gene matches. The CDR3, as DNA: TGTGCCAGCAGTCTGGCCGGGACAGTCTCCTACGAGCAGTACTTC. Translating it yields CASSLAGTVSYEQYF.

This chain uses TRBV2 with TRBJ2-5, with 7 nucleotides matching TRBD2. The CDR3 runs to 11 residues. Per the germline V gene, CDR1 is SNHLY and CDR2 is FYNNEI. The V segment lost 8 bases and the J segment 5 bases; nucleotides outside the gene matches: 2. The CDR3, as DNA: TGTGCCAGCTGGGGAGGGGAGACCCAGTACTTC. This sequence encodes CASWGGETQYF.

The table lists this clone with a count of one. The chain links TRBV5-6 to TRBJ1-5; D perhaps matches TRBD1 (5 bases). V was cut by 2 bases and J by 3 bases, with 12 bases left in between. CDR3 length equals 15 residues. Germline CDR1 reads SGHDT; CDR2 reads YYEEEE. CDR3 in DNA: TGTGCCAGCAGCTTTGGGACGGATTACAATCAGCCCCAGCATTTT. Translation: CASSFGTDYNQPQHF. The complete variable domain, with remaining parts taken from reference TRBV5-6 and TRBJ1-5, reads DAGVTQSPTHLIKTRGQQVTLRCSPKSGHDTVSWYQQALGQGPQFIFQYYEEEERQRGNFPDRFSGHQFPNYSSELNVNALLLGDSALYLCASSFGTDYNQPQHFGDGTRLSIL.

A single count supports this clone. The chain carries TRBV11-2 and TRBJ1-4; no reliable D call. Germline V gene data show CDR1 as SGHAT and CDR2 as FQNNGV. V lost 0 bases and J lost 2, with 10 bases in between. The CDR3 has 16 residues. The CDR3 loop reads CASSLDGWGTNEKLFF. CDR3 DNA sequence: TGTGCCAGCAGCTTAGATGGGTGGGGTACTAATGAAAAACTGTTTTTT.

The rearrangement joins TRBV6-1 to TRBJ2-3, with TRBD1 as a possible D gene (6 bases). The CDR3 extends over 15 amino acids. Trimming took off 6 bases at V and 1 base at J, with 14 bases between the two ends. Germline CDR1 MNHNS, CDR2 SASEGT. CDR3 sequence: CASSRDAGGTDTQYF. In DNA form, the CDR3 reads TGTGCCAGCAGCCGGGATGCAGGGGGCACAGATACGCAGTATTTT.

Here the CDR3 reads CASSASGTDHYGYTF. CDR3 DNA: TGTGCCAGCAGCGCATCCGGGACGGACCACTATGGCTACACCTTC. This rearrangement joins TRBV9 to TRBJ1-2; TRBD1 is a possible D gene (5 bases). Germline CDR1 is SGDLS and CDR2 is YYNGEE. The CDR3 contains 15 residues. Trimming pared 3 bases from V and 3 bases from J, leaving 15 bases between.

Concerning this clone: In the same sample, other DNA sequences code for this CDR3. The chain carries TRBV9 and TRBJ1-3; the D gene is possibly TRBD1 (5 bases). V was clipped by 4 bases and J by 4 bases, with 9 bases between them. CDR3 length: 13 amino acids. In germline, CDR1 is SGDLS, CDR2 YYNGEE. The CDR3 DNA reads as TGTGCCAGCAGCCCCCCAGGGGGAAACACCATATATTTT. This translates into CASSPPGGNTIYF.

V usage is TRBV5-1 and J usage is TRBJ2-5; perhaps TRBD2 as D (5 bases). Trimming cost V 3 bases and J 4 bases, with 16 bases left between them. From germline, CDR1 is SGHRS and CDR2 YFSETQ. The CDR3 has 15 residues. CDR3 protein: CASSSPSGGGETQYF. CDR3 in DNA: TGCGCCAGCAGCTCCCCCTCCGGAGGAGGAGAGACCCAGTACTTC.

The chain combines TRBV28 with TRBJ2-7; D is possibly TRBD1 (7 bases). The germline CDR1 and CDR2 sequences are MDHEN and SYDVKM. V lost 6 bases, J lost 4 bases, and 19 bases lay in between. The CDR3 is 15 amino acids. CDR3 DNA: TGTGCCAGCAGCCTGATCGGGGGACAGATTTACGAGCAGTACTTC. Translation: CASSLIGGQIYEQYF.

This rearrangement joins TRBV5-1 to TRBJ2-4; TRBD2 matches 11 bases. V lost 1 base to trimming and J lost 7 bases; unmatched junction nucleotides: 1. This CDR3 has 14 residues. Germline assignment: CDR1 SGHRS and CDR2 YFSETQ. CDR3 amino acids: CASSLTSGSNIQYF. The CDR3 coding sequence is TGCGCCAGCAGCTTGACTAGCGGGAGCAACATTCAGTACTTC.

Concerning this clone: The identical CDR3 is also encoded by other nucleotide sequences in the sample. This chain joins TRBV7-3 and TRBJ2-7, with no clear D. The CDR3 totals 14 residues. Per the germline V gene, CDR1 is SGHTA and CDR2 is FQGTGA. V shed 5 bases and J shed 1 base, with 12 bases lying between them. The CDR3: CASSASRGSYEQYF. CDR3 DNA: TGTGCCAGCAGCGCCTCGAGAGGTTCCTACGAGCAGTACTTC.

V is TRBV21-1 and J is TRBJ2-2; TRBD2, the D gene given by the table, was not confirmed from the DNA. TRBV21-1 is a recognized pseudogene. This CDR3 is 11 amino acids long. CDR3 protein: CASSGDYELFF. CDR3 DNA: TGTGCCAGCAGCGGCGACTATGAGCTGTTTTTT.

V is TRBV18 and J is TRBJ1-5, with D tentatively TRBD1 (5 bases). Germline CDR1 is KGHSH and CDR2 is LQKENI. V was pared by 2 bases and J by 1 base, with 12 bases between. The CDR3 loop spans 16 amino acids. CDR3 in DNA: TGTGCCAGCTCACCATCGGTCAGGGCAAGCAATCAGCCCCAGCATTTT. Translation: CASSPSVRASNQPQHF.

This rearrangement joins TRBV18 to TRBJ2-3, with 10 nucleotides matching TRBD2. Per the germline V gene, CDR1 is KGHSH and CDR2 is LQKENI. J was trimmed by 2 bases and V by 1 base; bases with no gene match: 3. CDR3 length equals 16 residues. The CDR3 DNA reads TGTGCCAGCTCACCACTCCTAGCGGGGGCCACAGATACGCAGTATTTT. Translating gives CASSPLLAGATDTQYF.

The CDR3 sequence: CASSFYRTNPPGELFF. In DNA form, the CDR3 reads TGTGCCAGCAGCTTCTACCGAACCAACCCCCCCGGGGAGCTGTTTTTT. The rearrangement joins TRBV5-5 to TRBJ2-2; D is ambiguous. The CDR3 contains 16 residues. Per the germline V gene, CDR1 is SGHKS and CDR2 is YYEKEE (reference sequence). V shed 2 bases and J shed 6 bases, with 17 bases lying between them. The variable domain in full, with the rest retrieved from reference TRBV5-5 and TRBJ2-2, is DAGVTQSPTHLIKTRGQQVTLRCSPISGHKSVSWYQQVLGQGPQFIFQYYEKEERGRGNFPDRFSARQFPNYSSELNVNALLLGDSALYLCASSFYRTNPPGELFFGEGSRLTVL.

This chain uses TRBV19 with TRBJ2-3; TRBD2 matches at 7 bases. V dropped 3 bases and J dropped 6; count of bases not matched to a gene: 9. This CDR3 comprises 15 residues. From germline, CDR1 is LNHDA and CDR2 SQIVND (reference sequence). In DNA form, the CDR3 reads TGTGCCAGTAGTATTAGGCGGGAGTACAGGGATACGCAGTATTTT. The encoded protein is CASSIRREYRDTQYF.

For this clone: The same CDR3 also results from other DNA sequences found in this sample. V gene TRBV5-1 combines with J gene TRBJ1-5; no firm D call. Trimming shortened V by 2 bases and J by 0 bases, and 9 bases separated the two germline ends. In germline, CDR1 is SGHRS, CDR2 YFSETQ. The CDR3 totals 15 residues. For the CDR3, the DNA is TGCGCCAGCAGCTTTGAGGGCGATAGCAATCAGCCCCAGCATTTT. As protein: CASSFEGDSNQPQHF.

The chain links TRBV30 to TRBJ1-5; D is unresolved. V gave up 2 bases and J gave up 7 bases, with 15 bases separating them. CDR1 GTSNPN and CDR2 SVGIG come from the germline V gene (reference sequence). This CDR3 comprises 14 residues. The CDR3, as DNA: TGTGCCTGGAGTCTCCTGACGTCGGGGCAGCCCCAGCATTTT. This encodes CAWSLLTSGQPQHF.

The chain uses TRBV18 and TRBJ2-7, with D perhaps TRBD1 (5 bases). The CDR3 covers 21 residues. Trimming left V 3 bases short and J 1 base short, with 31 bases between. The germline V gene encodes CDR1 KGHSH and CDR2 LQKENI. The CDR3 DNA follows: TGTGCCAGCTCACCGGCAGACACAGGCTTGTTTCCGGCAGTGTTTTCCTACGAGCAGTACTTC. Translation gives CASSPADTGLFPAVFSYEQYF.

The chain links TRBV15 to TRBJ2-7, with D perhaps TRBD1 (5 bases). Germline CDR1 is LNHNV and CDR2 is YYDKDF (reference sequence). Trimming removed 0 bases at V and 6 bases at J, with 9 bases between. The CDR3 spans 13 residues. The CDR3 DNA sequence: TGTGCCACCAGCAGAGATCACAGGTTCGAGCAGTACTTC. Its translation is CATSRDHRFEQYF.

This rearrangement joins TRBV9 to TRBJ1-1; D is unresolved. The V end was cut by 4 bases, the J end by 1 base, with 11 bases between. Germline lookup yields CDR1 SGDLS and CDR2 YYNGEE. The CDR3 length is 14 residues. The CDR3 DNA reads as TGTGCCAGCAGCCCCTGGCCCGAGAACACTGAAGCTTTCTTT. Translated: CASSPWPENTEAFF. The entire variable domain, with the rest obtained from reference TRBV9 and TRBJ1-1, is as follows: DSGVTQTPKHLITATGQRVTLRCSPRSGDLSVYWYQQSLDQGLQFLIQYYNGEERAKGNILERFSAQQFPDLHSELNLSSLELGDSALYFCASSPWPENTEAFFGQGTRLTVV.

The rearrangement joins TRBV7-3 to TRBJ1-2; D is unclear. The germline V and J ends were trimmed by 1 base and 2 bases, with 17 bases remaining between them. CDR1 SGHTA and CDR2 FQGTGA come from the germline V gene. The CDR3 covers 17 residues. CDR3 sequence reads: CASSLIDLAILNYGYTF. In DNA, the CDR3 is TGTGCCAGCAGCTTAATAGATTTGGCGATATTAAACTATGGCTACACCTTC.